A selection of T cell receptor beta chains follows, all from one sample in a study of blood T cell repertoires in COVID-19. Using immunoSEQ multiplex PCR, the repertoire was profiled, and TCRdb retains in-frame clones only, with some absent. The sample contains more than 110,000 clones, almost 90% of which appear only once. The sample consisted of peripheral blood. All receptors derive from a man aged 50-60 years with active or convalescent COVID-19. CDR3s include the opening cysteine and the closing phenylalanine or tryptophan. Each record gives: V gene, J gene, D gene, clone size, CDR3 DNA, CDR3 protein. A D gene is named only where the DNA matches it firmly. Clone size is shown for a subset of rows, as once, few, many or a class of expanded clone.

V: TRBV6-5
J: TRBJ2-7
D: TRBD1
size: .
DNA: TGTGCCAGCAGCCAGACAGGGGAGGTAGGTCGCGAGCAGTACTTC
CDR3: CASSQTGEVGREQYF

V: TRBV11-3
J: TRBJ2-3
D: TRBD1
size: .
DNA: TGTGCCAGCAGCCCAAGGTTTGGGACAGTCCCTGAAGGAAGCACAGATACGCAGTATTTT
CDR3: CASSPRFGTVPEGSTDTQYF

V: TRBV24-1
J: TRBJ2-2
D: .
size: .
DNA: TGTGCCACCAGTGAAGGGGGGGCAAGGACCGGGGAGCTGTTTTTT
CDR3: CATSEGGARTGELFF

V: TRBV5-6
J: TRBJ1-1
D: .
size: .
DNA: TGTGCCAGCAGCTTGGCTCAGGGTCGGCAAAAAGACGCTGAAGCTTTCTTT
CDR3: CASSLAQGRQKDAEAFF

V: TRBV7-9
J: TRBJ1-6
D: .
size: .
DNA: TGTGCCAGCAGCTCCGTCGACGGGTATAATTCACCCCTCCACTTT
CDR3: CASSSVDGYNSPLHF

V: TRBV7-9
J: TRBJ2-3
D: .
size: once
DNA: TGTGCCAGCAGCTTAGGACATTCCACAGATACGCAGTATTTT
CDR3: CASSLGHSTDTQYF

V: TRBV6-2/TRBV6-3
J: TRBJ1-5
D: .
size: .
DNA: TGTGCCAGCAGTTCCCTCTTGGTCGGTCAGCCCCAGCATTTT
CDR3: CASSSLLVGQPQHF

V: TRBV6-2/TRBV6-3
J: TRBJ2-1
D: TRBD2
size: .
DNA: TGTGCCAGCAGTTACAAACGGACTAGCGGTTACAATGAGCAGTTCTTC
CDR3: CASSYKRTSGYNEQFF

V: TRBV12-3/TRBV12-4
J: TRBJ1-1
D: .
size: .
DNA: TGTGCCAGCAGACAGGGAAGCACTGAAGCTTTCTTT
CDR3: CASRQGSTEAFF

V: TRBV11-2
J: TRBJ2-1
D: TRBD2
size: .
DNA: TGTGCCAGCAGCTCAAGAGCCTCTAGCGGGGGGTTCTCCTACAATGAGCAGTTCTTC
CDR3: CASSSRASSGGFSYNEQFF

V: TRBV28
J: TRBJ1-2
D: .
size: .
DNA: TGTGCCAGCAGTTTTGGGAGCTATGGCTACACCTTC
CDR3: CASSFGSYGYTF

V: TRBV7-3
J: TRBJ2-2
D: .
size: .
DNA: TGTGCCAGCAGCCAGGGCCTTTACACCGGGGAGCTGTTTTTT
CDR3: CASSQGLYTGELFF

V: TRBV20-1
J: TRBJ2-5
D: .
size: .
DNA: TGCAGTGCTAGTCCACTAGCTTTCGAGACCCAGTACTTC
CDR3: CSASPLAFETQYF

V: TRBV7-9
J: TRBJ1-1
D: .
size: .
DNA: TGTGCCAGCAGCTTTAGAGCCGGGGAAGCTTTCTTT
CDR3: CASSFRAGEAFF

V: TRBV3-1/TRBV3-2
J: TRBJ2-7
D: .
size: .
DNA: TGTGCCAGCAGCCCTCCCGGGAGCGAGCAGTACTTC
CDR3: CASSPPGSEQYF

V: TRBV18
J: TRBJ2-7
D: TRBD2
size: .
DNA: TGTGCCAGCTCACCTCCTTCTCAGCGGGAGAACGAGCAGTACTTC
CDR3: CASSPPSQRENEQYF

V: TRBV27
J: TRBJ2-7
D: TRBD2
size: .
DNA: TGTGCCAGCAGCCTAAGGACTAGCGGTTCCTACGAGCAGTACTTC
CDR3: CASSLRTSGSYEQYF

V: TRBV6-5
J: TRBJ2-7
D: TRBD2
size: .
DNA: TGTGCCAGCAGAGAGACTAGCGGGAGACCCAACGAGCAGTACTTC
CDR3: CASRETSGRPNEQYF

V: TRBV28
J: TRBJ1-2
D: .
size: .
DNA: TGTGCCAGCAGTCCTAGACAGCGGGGGTATGGCTACACCTTC
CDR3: CASSPRQRGYGYTF

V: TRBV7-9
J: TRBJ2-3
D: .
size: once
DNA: TGTGCCAGCAGCCCGGGGGTGGATAGAGATACGCAGTATTTT
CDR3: CASSPGVDRDTQYF

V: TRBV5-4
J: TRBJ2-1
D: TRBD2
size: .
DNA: TGTGCCAGCAGCTTGTTTTATACTAGCGGGAGTTACAATGAGCAGTTCTTC
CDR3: CASSLFYTSGSYNEQFF

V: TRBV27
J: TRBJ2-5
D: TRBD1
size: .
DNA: TGTGCCAGCAGTCCAAGGGACAGGGGAGAGACCCAGTACTTC
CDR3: CASSPRDRGETQYF

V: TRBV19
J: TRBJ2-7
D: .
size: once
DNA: TGTGCCAGCAGTAGCGGGGCGGCAGGGGGCACCTACGAGCAGTACTTC
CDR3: CASSSGAAGGTYEQYF

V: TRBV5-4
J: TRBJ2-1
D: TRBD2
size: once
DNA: TGTGCCAGCAGCTTGGGGGGACTAGCGGGAGGGCCTTACAATGAGCAGTTCTTC
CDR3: CASSLGGLAGGPYNEQFF

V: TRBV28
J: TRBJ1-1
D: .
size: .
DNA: TGTGCCAGCAGCCCGGACAACCTTGGGACTGAAGCTTTCTTT
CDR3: CASSPDNLGTEAFF

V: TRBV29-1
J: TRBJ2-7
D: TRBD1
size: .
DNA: TGCAGCGTCGACCGACAGGGAAACTCCTACGAGCAGTACTTC
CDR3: CSVDRQGNSYEQYF

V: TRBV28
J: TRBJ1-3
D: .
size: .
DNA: TGTGCCAGCAGGGTATCAGGGGCCTCTGGAAACACCATATATTTT
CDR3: CASRVSGASGNTIYF

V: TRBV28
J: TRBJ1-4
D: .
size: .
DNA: TGTGCCAGCAGTTTTCGGTTGATTGAAAAACTGTTTTTT
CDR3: CASSFRLIEKLFF

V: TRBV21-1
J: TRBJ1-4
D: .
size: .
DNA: TGTGCCAGCAGCCTACGACATCTTGAAAAACTGTTTTTT
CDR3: CASSLRHLEKLFF